This passage covers 27 T cell receptor beta chains from one sample sequenced in a study of a mutant IDH1 vaccine in newly diagnosed glioma. Time point specified: week 47, end of study. In the vaccine, a single dose held 300 ug of the mutant IDH1 20-mer peptide, along with topical imiquimod. No antigen has been assigned to these receptors. Clones were sequenced by immunoSEQ multiplex PCR, and TCRdb holds only the in-frame ones, with some missing. The table has about 24,000 clones, 82% seen once. The material was PBMCs, obtained from a glioma patient whose treatment included an IDH1 peptide vaccine. The receptor set was obtained from a man aged 35-49 years with glioma. Some clones in this sample may be carry-over from other donors' samples.

This clone was detected a few times. The rearrangement links TRBV11-2 to TRBJ2-7; D call uncertain. Germline CDR1 reads SGHAT; CDR2 reads FQNNGV. There are 15 residues in the CDR3. The V end lost 0 bases, the J end lost 0 bases, and 9 bases lay between the germline ends. CDR3 DNA sequence: TGTGCCAGCAGCTTAGATGATAAGAGCTCCTACGAGCAGTACTTC. It is translated as CASSLDDKSSYEQYF.

J is TRBJ1-1 and V is TRBV19, with 10 bases aligning to TRBD1. The V gene's germline CDR1 is LNHDA and CDR2 SQIVND (reference sequence). The CDR3 length is 14 residues. V lost 10 bases, J lost 5 bases, and 10 bases stayed unmatched. The CDR3 is CATSPGQGSTEAFF. For the CDR3, the DNA is TGTGCCACCTCACCGGGACAGGGGAGTACTGAAGCTTTCTTT.

The V and J genes are TRBV29-1 and TRBJ1-1; D call uncertain. V was pared by 5 bases and J by 2 bases, with 9 bases between. CDR3 length: 12 residues. The V gene's germline CDR1 is SQVTM and CDR2 ANQGSEA. The CDR3: CSVTWGNTEAFF. CDR3 nucleotide sequence: TGCAGCGTTACATGGGGTAACACTGAAGCTTTCTTT. The full variable domain, rest sourced from reference TRBV29-1 and TRBJ1-1, is SAVISQKPSRDICQRGTSLTIQCQVDSQVTMMFWYRQQPGQSLTLIATANQGSEATYESGFVIDKFPISRPNLTFSTLTVSNMSPEDSSIYLCSVTWGNTEAFFGQGTRLTVV.

The chain couples TRBV6-5 to TRBJ1-2; D is possibly TRBD1 (5 bases). The V end was cut by 7 bases, the J end by 8 bases, with 20 bases between. The CDR3 spans 14 residues. Germline-derived CDR1 and CDR2 are MNHEY and SVGAGI. This chain's CDR3 is CASIAREVSAGYTF. The CDR3 DNA sequence: TGTGCCAGCATCGCCAGGGAAGTTTCGGCGGGCTACACCTTC.

The chain joins TRBV6-1 to TRBJ1-1; the D is unclear. This CDR3 is built from 13 residues. V was shortened by 8 bases and J by 4 bases, with 14 bases between the two germline ends. Germline lookup yields CDR1 MNHNS and CDR2 SASEGT. In DNA form, the CDR3 reads TGTGCCAGCTTCCAGAGGGCGAGCACTGAAGCTTTCTTT. As protein: CASFQRASTEAFF.

This clone was counted a single time. The V call is TRBV6-1, the J call TRBJ2-2; 14 nucleotides align to TRBD2. V trimming: 4 bases; J trimming: 6 bases; junction bases outside the gene matches: 1. CDR1 is MNHNS and CDR2 is SASEGT in the germline V gene. This CDR3 has 15 residues. The CDR3 region is CASSGLAGGPGELFF. Here the CDR3 DNA reads TGTGCCAGCAGTGGACTAGCGGGGGGGCCCGGGGAGCTGTTTTTT.

This clone was observed a handful of times. The rearrangement links TRBV6-6 to TRBJ1-1, with unresolved D. V lost 5 bases to trimming and J lost 1 base, with 17 bases between them. The CDR3 extends over 16 amino acids. Germline assignment: CDR1 MNHNY and CDR2 SVGAGI (reference sequence). The DNA for the CDR3 is TGTGCCAGCAGTCACCCGGGCCTCAAGTCGAACACTGAAGCTTTCTTT. Translation: CASSHPGLKSNTEAFF.

The chain couples TRBV6-5 to TRBJ1-2; 8 nucleotides align to TRBD1. The V gene's germline CDR1 is MNHEY and CDR2 SVGAGI. The CDR3 is 14 residues long. The junction had 7 bases not matched to a gene; V was cut back by 6 bases and J by 4 bases. As DNA, the CDR3 is TGTGCCAGCAGCCCGGACAGGGCGGGCTATGGCTACACCTTC. Amino acid sequence: CASSPDRAGYGYTF.

This clone was recorded a few times. The chain combines TRBV29-1 with TRBJ1-5; unclear D gene. This CDR3 has 14 residues. The ends were cut back, 1 base at V and 0 bases at J, with 7 bases in the middle. The V gene's germline CDR1 is SQVTM and CDR2 ANQGSEA. CDR3: CSVEGGPSNQPQHF. Written as DNA, the CDR3 is TGCAGCGTTGAAGGAGGACCTAGCAATCAGCCCCAGCATTTT.

This clone has just a few counts. This sequence joins TRBV29-1 and TRBJ2-3; D remains ambiguous. Trimming took 2 bases from V and 3 from J, leaving 6 bases between them. CDR1 is SQVTM and CDR2 is ANQGSEA in the germline V gene. This CDR3 is 12 amino acids long. CDR3 nucleotides: TGCAGCGTTGAATTGGGGACAGATACGCAGTATTTT. Translated: CSVELGTDTQYF.

This chain connects TRBV27 to TRBJ1-4; no definite D call. The CDR3 sequence is 15 residues long. Germline-derived CDR1 and CDR2 are MNHEY and SMNVEV (reference sequence). V shed 2 bases and J shed 7 bases, with 14 bases lying between them. CDR3 coding DNA: TGTGCCAGCAGTTTAGACGGCGGAGGGCTTGAAAAACTGTTTTTT. Translated: CASSLDGGGLEKLFF. The variable domain in full, with the rest retrieved from reference TRBV27 and TRBJ1-4, is EAQVTQNPRYLITVTGKKLTVTCSQNMNHEYMSWYRQDPGLGLRQIYYSMNVEVTDKGDVPEGYKVSRKEKRNFPLILESPSPNQTSLYFCASSLDGGGLEKLFFGSGTQLSVL.

The chain is built from TRBV30 and TRBJ1-2; 7 bases agree with TRBD1. V was pared by 7 bases and J by 6 bases, with 11 bases of the junction left unmatched. Germline CDR1 GTSNPN, CDR2 SVGIG (reference sequence). The CDR3 sequence is 13 residues long. The CDR3 nucleotides are TGTGCCTCGGAGGAAGGGGGCAATGATGGCTACACCTTC. It specifies CASEEGGNDGYTF.

This chain uses TRBV18 with TRBJ1-5; D is uncertain. From germline, CDR1 is KGHSH and CDR2 LQKENI. Trimming stripped 4 bases from V and 0 bases from J, with 7 bases between. This CDR3 spans 14 amino acids. CDR3 DNA: TGTGCCAGCTCACTGGGCGATAGCAATCAGCCCCAGCATTTT. This codes for CASSLGDSNQPQHF.

The chain joins TRBV2 to TRBJ2-2, with 9 positions matching TRBD1. The CDR3 runs to 13 residues. The J segment lost 7 bases and the V segment lost 10 bases, leaving 7 bases of the junction unmatched. Looked up from germline, CDR1 is SNHLY and CDR2 is FYNNEI. The CDR3 nucleotides read TGTGCCACACCGGGACAGGGTGGCGGGGAGCTGTTTTTT. Protein product: CATPGQGGGELFF.

This rearrangement joins TRBV6-1 to TRBJ1-1; no reliable D call. Germline V gene data show CDR1 as MNHNS and CDR2 as SASEGT. V lost 4 bases and J 10 bases, leaving 16 bases between the germline ends. This CDR3 is built from 13 residues. This CDR3 is CASSGYLREGAFF. The CDR3 DNA follows: TGTGCCAGCAGTGGGTATTTACGAGAAGGAGCTTTCTTT.

The V and J genes are TRBV5-1 and TRBJ1-2; D possibly corresponds to TRBD1 (6 bases). Germline V lookup: CDR1 SGHRS, CDR2 YFSETQ. V shed 0 bases and J shed 8 bases, with 26 bases lying between them. This CDR3 spans 18 amino acids. The CDR3 sequence is CASSLGRSAGARLGGYTF. CDR3 nucleotide sequence: TGCGCCAGCAGCTTGGGAAGATCGGCAGGGGCCCGCCTAGGCGGCTACACCTTC.

V is TRBV6-5 and J is TRBJ2-2; 7 nucleotides match TRBD2. Germline loops: CDR1 MNHEY, CDR2 SVGAGI. The CDR3 length is 14 residues. Trimming cost V 2 bases and J 7 bases; bases outside gene matches: 4. The CDR3 here is CASSYGRARGELFF. The CDR3 nucleotides are TGTGCCAGCAGTTACGGGAGGGCCCGCGGGGAGCTGTTTTTT.

This chain joins TRBV19 and TRBJ1-1, with 9 positions matching TRBD1. The CDR3 has 14 residues. V was pared by 8 bases and J by 3 bases, with 7 bases of the junction left unmatched. Per germline, CDR1 LNHDA and CDR2 SQIVND (reference sequence). This CDR3 reads CASQGQGWYTEAFF. The CDR3 DNA follows: TGTGCCAGTCAGGGACAGGGTTGGTACACTGAAGCTTTCTTT.

This rearrangement joins TRBV4-1 to TRBJ2-7; maybe TRBD1 (6 bases). This CDR3 contains 13 residues. Between the trimmed V and J ends, which lost 1 base and 7 bases, there was a span of 11 bases. CDR1 is MGHRA and CDR2 is YSYEKL in the germline V gene. DNA of the CDR3: TGCGCCAGCAGCCAAGGGGTGAGGGGGGAGCAGTACTTC. Residues: CASSQGVRGEQYF.

The rearrangement uses TRBV5-1 and TRBJ2-1; 7 bases map to TRBD2. Germline CDR1 is SGHRS and CDR2 is YFSETQ. The CDR3 length is 16 residues. V dropped 1 base and J dropped 1; count of bases not matched to a gene: 5. CDR3 amino acids: CASSLLGGTSYNEQFF. For the CDR3, the DNA is TGCGCCAGCAGCTTGTTGGGGGGGACGTCCTACAATGAGCAGTTCTTC.

This clone was seen only a few times. This chain joins TRBV2 and TRBJ1-6, with D unclear. From germline, CDR1 is SNHLY and CDR2 FYNNEI. Trimming removed 6 bases at V and 10 bases at J, with 16 bases between. CDR3 length: 14 amino acids. In DNA form, the CDR3 reads TGTGCCAGCAGGTTTGGAGGGTCTCGGTCACCCCTCCACTTT. Its protein product is CASRFGGSRSPLHF. The whole variable domain, filled in from reference TRBV2 and TRBJ1-6, reads EPEVTQTPSHQVTQMGQEVILRCVPISNHLYFYWYRQILGQKVEFLVSFYNNEISEKSEIFDDQFSVERPDGSNFTLKIRSTKLEDSAMYFCASRFGGSRSPLHFGNGTRLTVT.

This chain uses TRBV5-6 with TRBJ1-2, with D hard to call. The germline V gene encodes CDR1 SGHDT and CDR2 YYEEEE. The CDR3 contains 13 residues. V was trimmed by 0 bases and J by 4 bases, leaving 7 bases between them. The CDR3 nucleotides read TGTGCCAGCAGCTTGGGGAGATTCTATGGCTACACCTTC. Amino acids: CASSLGRFYGYTF.

This chain uses TRBV9 with TRBJ1-4; no reliable D call. Germline V lookup: CDR1 SGDLS, CDR2 YYNGEE. This CDR3 is built from 16 residues. Deletions cut 4 bases from V and 5 bases from J, with 18 bases between. The CDR3 loop reads CASSPATGPSNEKLFF. The CDR3 DNA follows: TGTGCCAGCAGCCCGGCCACCGGACCCTCCAATGAAAAACTGTTTTTT.

This clone appeared a few times. The gene calls are TRBV4-2 and TRBJ1-5; D not resolved. Deletions cut 0 bases from V and 5 bases from J, with 11 bases between. Germline lookup yields CDR1 LGHNA and CDR2 YNFKEQ. The CDR3 has 15 amino acids. The CDR3 is CASSQEESVDQPQHF. The DNA for the CDR3 is TGTGCCAGCAGCCAAGAAGAGTCAGTAGATCAGCCCCAGCATTTT.

The gene calls are TRBV6-5 and TRBJ1-1; TRBD1 agrees at 8 bases. CDR3 length: 15 residues. V dropped 5 bases and J dropped 2; count of bases not matched to a gene: 7. Germline-derived CDR1 and CDR2 are MNHEY and SVGAGI. In DNA, the CDR3 is TGTGCCAGCAGTCGCCAGGGACAGGCCAACACTGAAGCTTTCTTT. Translation: CASSRQGQANTEAFF.

The V call is TRBV2, the J call TRBJ2-7, with no clear D. CDR1 and CDR2 (germline): SNHLY, FYNNEI. There are 11 residues in the CDR3. V was trimmed by 10 bases and J by 4 bases, leaving 11 bases between them. The CDR3 region has the DNA TGTGCCATTACCAACCCTTACGAGCAGTACTTC. Translation gives CAITNPYEQYF.

The chain employs TRBV19 and TRBJ2-7; D possibly uses TRBD1 or TRBD2 (6 bases each). The CDR3 spans 11 residues. Trimming took off 6 bases at V and 7 bases at J, with 10 bases between the two ends. Germline values: CDR1 LNHDA, CDR2 SQIVND (reference sequence). The CDR3 bases are TGTGCCAGTAGACAGGGAGGAGAGCAGTACTTC. It encodes CASRQGGEQYF. Full variable domain (remainder filled in from reference TRBV19 and TRBJ2-7): DGGITQSPKYLFRKEGQNVTLSCEQNLNHDAMYWYRQDPGQGLRLIYYSQIVNDFQKGDIAEGYSVSREKKESFPLTVTSAQKNPTAFYLCASRQGGEQYFGPGTRLTVT.